What follows is one T cell receptor (beta chain) and its context. This sample is part of a study of blood T cell repertoires in COVID-19. This table comes from immunoSEQ multiplex PCR, and its TCRdb copy is limited to in-frame clones, with some not included. The sample has about 140,000 clones, 84% seen once. This receptor was taken from a human donor in a cohort sampled during active COVID-19. The sample was peripheral blood.

In DNA, the CDR3 is TGTGCCAGCAGGGAGACAGGGGGTAACTATGGCTACACCTTC. Translating it yields CASRETGGNYGYTF. V is TRBV6-6 and J is TRBJ1-2, with 9 bases lining up with TRBD1. Germline lookup yields CDR1 MNHNY and CDR2 SVGAGI (reference sequence). The CDR3 sequence is 14 residues long. The V segment lost 6 bases and the J segment 1 base; nucleotides outside the gene matches: 3.